The 20 T cell receptor beta chains presented below share a single source sample, sequenced in a study. Using its own MiXCR run on the RT-PCR reads, TCRdb lists one record per CDR3 protein. The sample holds hundreds of thousands of distinct CDR3 sequences, more than 13% seen once. The sample comprised memory CD4+ T cells from blood. The receptors here all came from a female donor in good health, serving as a healthy control.

The genes are TRBV4-2 and TRBJ2-7, with TRBD1 matching 8 bases. Trimming at V came to 5 bases and at J to 0 bases, leaving 27 bases not matched to a gene. Germline values: CDR1 LGHNA, CDR2 YNFKEQ. This CDR3 contains 22 residues. The CDR3 reads CASSERQGLGLGVFSSSYEQYF. As DNA, the CDR3 is TGTGCCAGCAGCGAAAGACAGGGGCTGGGGCTGGGGGTTTTCTCGAGCTCCTACGAGCAGTACTTC.

The chain joins TRBV6-1 to TRBJ1-5; D is perhaps TRBD1 (6 bases). This CDR3 region has 13 residues. Germline V gene sequence: CDR1 MNHNS, CDR2 SASEGT. Trimming took off 7 bases at V and 7 bases at J, with 14 bases between the two ends. CDR3 DNA sequence: TGTGCCAGCATGGAGGGGGGTGGACAGCCCCAGCATTTT. Protein: CASMEGGGQPQHF.

Only a few counts were recorded for this clonotype. This sequence joins TRBV7-3 and TRBJ2-2; D not resolved. Germline assignment: CDR1 SGHTA and CDR2 FQGTGA. The CDR3 totals 14 residues. Trimming took 5 bases from V and 3 from J, leaving 10 bases between them. The CDR3 region has the DNA TGTGCCAGCAGCCCCAACCGGGACACCGGGGAGCTGTTTTTT. Protein: CASSPNRDTGELFF.

The chain links TRBV29-1 to TRBJ2-7; D might be TRBD1 (6 bases). V shed 3 bases and J shed 6 bases, with 12 bases lying between them. CDR1 and CDR2 from the germline V gene are SQVTM and ANQGSEA. CDR3 length: 12 residues. CDR3 sequence reads: CSVDRGLGEQYF. The CDR3 DNA reads TGCAGCGTTGACAGGGGTTTGGGCGAGCAGTACTTC.

The rearrangement uses TRBV4-1 and TRBJ2-7; D remains ambiguous. Between the trimmed V and J ends, which lost 1 base and 0 bases, there was a span of 10 bases. Germline V gives CDR1 MGHRA, CDR2 YSYEKL. The CDR3 length is 15 residues. The CDR3 loop reads CASSQVSDISYEQYF. CDR3 coding DNA: TGCGCCAGCAGCCAAGTATCGGATATCTCCTACGAGCAGTACTTC.

This clonotype was seen more than once but under ten times. The J gene is TRBJ2-2, the V gene TRBV5-4; D is ambiguous. This CDR3 is built from 14 residues. Germline-derived CDR1 and CDR2 are SGHNT and YYREEE (reference sequence). The germline V and J ends were trimmed by 4 bases and 4 bases, with 11 bases remaining between them. The CDR3 DNA reads TGTGCCAGCAGCAGCGACCCTTCCACCGGGGAGCTGTTTTTT. Residues: CASSSDPSTGELFF. Based on the CDR3 plus reference TRBV5-4 and TRBJ2-2, the full variable domain is ETGVTQSPTHLIKTRGQQVTLRCSSQSGHNTVSWYQQALGQGPQFIFQYYREEENGRGNFPPRFSGLQFPNYSSELNVNALELDDSALYLCASSSDPSTGELFFGEGSRLTVL.

This clonotype was seen a single time. The V call is TRBV30, the J call TRBJ1-1; TRBD1 might be the D (6 bases). V lost 4 bases, J lost 5 bases, and 17 bases lay in between. There are 14 residues in the CDR3. Germline V gives CDR1 GTSNPN, CDR2 SVGIG (reference sequence). The CDR3 spells CAWTTTGMWTEAFF. CDR3 sequence (DNA): TGTGCCTGGACCACTACAGGGATGTGGACTGAAGCTTTCTTT.

This clonotype was detected a few times. The J gene is TRBJ2-5, the V gene TRBV4-3; 9 nucleotides agree with TRBD2. Trimming at V came to 0 bases and at J to 3 bases, leaving 5 bases not matched to a gene. The CDR3 sequence is 16 residues long. Germline V gene lookup returns CDR1 LGHNA and CDR2 YSLEER. CDR3 in amino acids: CASSQDIGGGEETQYF. For the CDR3, the DNA is TGCGCCAGCAGCCAAGATATCGGCGGGGGGGAAGAGACCCAGTACTTC.

The chain links TRBV9 to TRBJ2-5; D is unresolved. Germline CDR1 SGDLS, CDR2 YYNGEE. The CDR3 covers 15 residues. V was pared by 0 bases and J by 3 bases, with 12 bases between. The CDR3 sequence: CASSVGGRPEETQYF. As DNA, the CDR3 is TGTGCCAGCAGCGTAGGTGGGCGGCCAGAAGAGACCCAGTACTTC.

This clonotype was counted a few times. The rearrangement uses TRBV20-1 and TRBJ2-1; no reliable D call. V was trimmed by 6 bases and J by 6 bases, leaving 18 bases between them. Germline V gene sequence: CDR1 DFQATT, CDR2 SNEGSKA (reference sequence). This CDR3 comprises 14 residues. CDR3 DNA sequence: TGCAGTGCCCAAGTTCGGTCTGGGTTCAATGAGCAGTTCTTC. Protein product: CSAQVRSGFNEQFF.

This clonotype occurred a few times. The genes are TRBV20-1 and TRBJ1-1; tentatively, D is TRBD1 (5 bases). The CDR3 consists of 11 residues. Germline V gene data show CDR1 as DFQATT and CDR2 as SNEGSKA (reference sequence). Trimming stripped 4 bases from V and 11 bases from J, with 14 bases between. CDR3 DNA sequence: TGCAGTGCTACCGCCCACCGGGGGGCTTTCTTT. Its translation: CSATAHRGAFF.

On this clonotype: A much larger clonotype is one base distant, so this may be a read error. V is TRBV12-3 or TRBV12-4 and J is TRBJ1-5, with D tentatively TRBD1 (5 bases). The CDR3 consists of 12 residues. As DNA, the CDR3 is TGTGCCAGCAGTTTAGGTCGACAGCCCCAGAATTTT. Translating gives CASSLGRQPQNF.

This clonotype was detected only a few times. The gene calls are TRBV20-1 and TRBJ2-2, with a tentative D call TRBD2 (6 bases). This CDR3 has 13 residues. The germline V gene encodes CDR1 DFQATT and CDR2 SNEGSKA (reference sequence). V lost 3 bases, J lost 8 bases, and 13 bases lay in between. The CDR3 bases are TGCAGTGCTAGGGCCGGAGGGTATGGGGAGCTGTTTTTT. This gives the protein CSARAGGYGELFF.

This clonotype was observed a few times. This chain joins TRBV27 and TRBJ2-1; TRBD1 matches 8 bases. V was clipped by 7 bases and J by 0 bases; unmatched bases: 5. This CDR3 contains 15 residues. Germline lookup yields CDR1 MNHEY and CDR2 SMNVEV (reference sequence). In DNA, the CDR3 is TGTGCCAGCACCCGACAGGGGAGCTCCTACAATGAGCAGTTCTTC. As protein: CASTRQGSSYNEQFF.

This clonotype was detected a few times. V and J are TRBV20-1 and TRBJ1-1; no reliable D call. The germline gives CDR1 DFQATT, CDR2 SNEGSKA (reference sequence). The CDR3 totals 11 residues. Trimming took off 2 bases at V and 9 bases at J, with 10 bases between the two ends. The CDR3 protein is CSARQVPKAFF. In nucleotides, the CDR3 is TGCAGTGCTAGACAGGTACCAAAAGCTTTCTTT.

This clonotype was picked up a small number of times. The rearrangement joins TRBV30 to TRBJ1-2; 8 bases match TRBD1. The V and J ends lost 4 bases and 1 base, in that order; junction bases with no gene match: 14. Germline CDR1 reads GTSNPN; CDR2 reads SVGIG (reference sequence). The CDR3 length is 17 residues. The CDR3 DNA reads TGTGCCTGGACCGCCGGGACAGGCGCTACTTTTAACTATGGCTACACCTTC. Protein: CAWTAGTGATFNYGYTF.

This clonotype has ten or more counts. The chain recombines TRBV5-1 with TRBJ1-1, with D hard to call. Germline CDR1 and CDR2: SGHRS and YFSETQ. Trimming cost V 0 bases and J 4 bases, with 10 bases left between them. The CDR3 spans 14 residues. In DNA form, the CDR3 reads TGCGCCAGCAGCTTGGTATCGGGGAGCACTGAAGCTTTCTTT. It codes for CASSLVSGSTEAFF.

This clonotype was picked up a small number of times. The chain couples TRBV6-2 or TRBV6-3 to TRBJ2-5; D is possibly TRBD1 or TRBD2 (5 bases each). This CDR3 has 12 amino acids. V dropped 7 bases and J dropped 5 bases, with 11 bases sitting between them. Germline V gene data show CDR1 as MNHEY and CDR2 as SVGEGT. The CDR3 spells CASTWGGETQYF. Here the CDR3 DNA reads TGTGCCAGCACCTGGGGCGGGGAGACCCAGTACTTC.

This clonotype was observed at least ten times. The chain uses TRBV20-1 and TRBJ2-7, with 8 positions matching TRBD1. Germline V gene sequence: CDR1 DFQATT, CDR2 SNEGSKA (reference sequence). Germline trimming cut 5 bases from V and 3 bases from J; bases unmatched to any gene: 9. This CDR3 is 14 amino acids long. The CDR3 spells CSAPIHGQGYEQYF. CDR3 DNA sequence: TGCAGTGCTCCTATACACGGACAGGGCTACGAGCAGTACTTC.

The rearrangement uses TRBV7-6 and TRBJ2-7; the D gene is possibly TRBD2 (5 bases). V lost 6 bases, J lost 0 bases, and 12 bases lay in between. This CDR3 is 14 amino acids long. Germline-derived CDR1 and CDR2 are SGHVS and FNYEAQ. In DNA, the CDR3 is TGTGCCAGCAGTCGGACTTGGGACTCCTACGAGCAGTACTTC. It codes for CASSRTWDSYEQYF. The full variable domain, with the rest looked up from reference TRBV7-6 and TRBJ2-7, is GAGVSQSPRYKVTKRGQDVALRCDPISGHVSLYWYRQALGQGPEFLTYFNYEAQQDKSGLPNDRFSAERPEGSISTLTIQRTEQRDSAMYRCASSRTWDSYEQYFGPGTRLTVT.